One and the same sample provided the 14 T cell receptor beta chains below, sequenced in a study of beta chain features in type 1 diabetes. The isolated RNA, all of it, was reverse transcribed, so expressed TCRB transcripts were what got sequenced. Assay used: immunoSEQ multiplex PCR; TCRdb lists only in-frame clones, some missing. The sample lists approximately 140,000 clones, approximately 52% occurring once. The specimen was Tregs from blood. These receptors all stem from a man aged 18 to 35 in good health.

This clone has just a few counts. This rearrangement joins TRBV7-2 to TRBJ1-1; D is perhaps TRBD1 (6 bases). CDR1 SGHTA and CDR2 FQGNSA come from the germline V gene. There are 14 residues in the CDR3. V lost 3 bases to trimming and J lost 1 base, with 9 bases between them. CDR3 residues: CASSFTGRNTEAFF. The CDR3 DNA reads TGTGCCAGCAGCTTTACAGGGAGGAACACTGAAGCTTTCTTT.

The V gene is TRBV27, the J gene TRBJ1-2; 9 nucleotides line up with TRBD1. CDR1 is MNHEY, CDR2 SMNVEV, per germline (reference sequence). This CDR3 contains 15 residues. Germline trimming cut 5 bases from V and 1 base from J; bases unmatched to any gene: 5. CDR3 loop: CASSPRQGVNYGYTF. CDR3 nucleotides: TGTGCCAGCAGTCCCAGACAGGGGGTTAACTATGGCTACACCTTC.

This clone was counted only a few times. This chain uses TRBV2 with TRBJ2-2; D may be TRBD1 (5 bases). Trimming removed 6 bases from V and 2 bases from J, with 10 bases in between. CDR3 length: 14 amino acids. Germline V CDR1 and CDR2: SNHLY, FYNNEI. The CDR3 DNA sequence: TGTGCCAGCAGGCTAGACAGAAACACCGGGGAGCTGTTTTTT. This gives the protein CASRLDRNTGELFF.

CDR3: CASSPGGAPTYEQYF. The CDR3 nucleotides read TGTGCCAGCAGTCCTGGCGGGGCGCCCACCTACGAGCAGTACTTC. This chain links TRBV11-3 with TRBJ2-7, with D perhaps TRBD2 (6 bases). The CDR3 loop spans 15 amino acids. Germline-derived CDR1 and CDR2 are SGHNT and YENEEA. V was clipped by 6 bases and J by 2 bases, with 17 bases between them.

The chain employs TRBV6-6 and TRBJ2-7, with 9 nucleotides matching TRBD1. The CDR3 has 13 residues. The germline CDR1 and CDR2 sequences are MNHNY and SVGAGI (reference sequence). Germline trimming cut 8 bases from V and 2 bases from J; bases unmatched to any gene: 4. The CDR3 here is CASGQGIAYEQYF. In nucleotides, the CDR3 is TGTGCCAGCGGACAGGGGATTGCCTACGAGCAGTACTTC.

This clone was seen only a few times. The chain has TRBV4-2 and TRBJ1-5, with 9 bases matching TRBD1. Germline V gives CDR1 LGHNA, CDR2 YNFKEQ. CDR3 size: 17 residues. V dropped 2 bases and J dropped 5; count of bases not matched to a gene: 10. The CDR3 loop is CASSQRGGQGLDQPQHF. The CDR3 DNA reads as TGTGCCAGCAGCCAACGAGGCGGACAGGGGCTTGATCAGCCCCAGCATTTT.

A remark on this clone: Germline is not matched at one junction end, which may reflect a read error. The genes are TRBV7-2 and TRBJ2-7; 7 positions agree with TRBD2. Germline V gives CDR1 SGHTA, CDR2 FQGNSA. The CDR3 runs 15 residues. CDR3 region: CASSQDPGLGDEQYF. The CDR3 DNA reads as TGCGCCAGCAGCCAAGACCCCGGACTAGGAGACGAGCAGTACTTC.

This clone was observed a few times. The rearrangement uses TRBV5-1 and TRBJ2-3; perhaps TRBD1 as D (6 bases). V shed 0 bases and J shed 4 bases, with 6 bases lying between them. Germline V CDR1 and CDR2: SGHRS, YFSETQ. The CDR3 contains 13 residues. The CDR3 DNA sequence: TGCGCCAGCAGCTTGGCAGGGGCAGATACGCAGTATTTT. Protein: CASSLAGADTQYF.

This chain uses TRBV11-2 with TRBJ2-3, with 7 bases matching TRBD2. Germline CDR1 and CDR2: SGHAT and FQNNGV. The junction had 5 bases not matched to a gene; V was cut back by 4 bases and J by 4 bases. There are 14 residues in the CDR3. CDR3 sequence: CASSSLRGADTQYF. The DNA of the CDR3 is TGTGCCAGCAGCTCCTTACGGGGGGCAGATACGCAGTATTTT.

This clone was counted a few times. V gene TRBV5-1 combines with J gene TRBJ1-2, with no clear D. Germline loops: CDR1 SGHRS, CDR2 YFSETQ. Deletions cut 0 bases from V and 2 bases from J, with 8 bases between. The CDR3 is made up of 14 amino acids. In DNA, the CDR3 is TGCGCCAGCAGCTTGGGACCGACAAACTATGGCTACACCTTC. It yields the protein CASSLGPTNYGYTF.

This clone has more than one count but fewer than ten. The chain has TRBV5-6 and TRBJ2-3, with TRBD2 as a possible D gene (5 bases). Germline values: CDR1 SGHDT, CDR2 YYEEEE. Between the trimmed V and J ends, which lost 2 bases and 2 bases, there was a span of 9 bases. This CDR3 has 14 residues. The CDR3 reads CASSFGLATDTQYF. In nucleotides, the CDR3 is TGTGCCAGCAGCTTCGGACTCGCCACAGATACGCAGTATTTT.

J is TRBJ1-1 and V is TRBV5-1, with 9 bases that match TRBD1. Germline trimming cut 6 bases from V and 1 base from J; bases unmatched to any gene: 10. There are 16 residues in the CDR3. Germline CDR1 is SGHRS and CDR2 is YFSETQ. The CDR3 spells CASNPGQGASNTEAFF. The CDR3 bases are TGCGCCAGCAACCCGGGACAGGGCGCTTCGAACACTGAAGCTTTCTTT.

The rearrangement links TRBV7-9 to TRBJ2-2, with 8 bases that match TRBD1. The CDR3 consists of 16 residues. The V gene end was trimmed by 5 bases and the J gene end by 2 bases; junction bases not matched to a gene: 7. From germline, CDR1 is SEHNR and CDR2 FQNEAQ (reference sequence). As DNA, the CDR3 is TGTGCCAGCAGCGATCGGGACAGGACTAACACCGGGGAGCTGTTTTTT. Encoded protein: CASSDRDRTNTGELFF.

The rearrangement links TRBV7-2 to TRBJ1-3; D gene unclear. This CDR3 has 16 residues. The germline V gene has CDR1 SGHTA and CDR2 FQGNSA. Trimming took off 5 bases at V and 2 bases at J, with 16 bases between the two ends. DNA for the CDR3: TGTGCCAGCAGCCCTCTGCGCGGGAGTCCTGGAAACACCATATATTTT. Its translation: CASSPLRGSPGNTIYF.